Here is one T cell receptor beta chain with its context. The specificity of this receptor is unknown. No base qualities exist here, and no much larger clone lies one base off it. This entry belongs to a study of blood T cell repertoires in COVID-19 (dated by TCRdb to 2020 to 2022). At the level of the whole study: Samples covering the acute and convalescent phases of COVID-19 were provided by collaborators in the United States, Italy and Spain. The material from the prospective study consisted of cDNA or gDNA derived from T cells, B-cell-depleted T cells, or PBMCs. Deeply sampled blood TCRbeta repertoires from subjects exposed to, actively infected with, or recovered from COVID-19 were included in the dataset. A freely available public database, intended as a resource for researchers studying the immune response to SARS-CoV-2, is where the repertoires were released. The samples were drawn from the first 160 participants of the ongoing ImmuneRACE study and from 950 to 1,500 subjects provided by 6 global collaborators. A de-identified subject ID, COVID-19 status, age in years and sex were almost always included in the sample metadata. Where HLA class I and class II types were available, the types were taken from metadata supplied by the sample provider, not from assay-based typing.

General findings and caveats noted by the study authors: Clinical and demographic metadata were provided uncurated, with the amount varying by source and participant.

The immunoSEQ Assay, a bias-controlled multiplex PCR, was used to amplify TCRbeta CDR3 regions from genomic DNA. Per the original workflow: Nucleated cell counts per sample were estimated from amplification of reference gene primers within the assay. To quantify the absolute abundance of each unique TCRbeta CDR3 rearrangement, sequence reads were collapsed and filtered. For each sample, productive Simpson clonality was calculated as the square root of Simpson's diversity index across productive rearrangements. TCRdb holds this immuneACCESS table with in-frame rearrangements only. Some clones are missing; in checked studies, unresolved V genes explain under half, and the rest has no known cause. Clonal size and the V and J genes are those of that table, whereas D and trimming came from the DNA. The sample has approximately 500,000 clones on record, approximately 87% of them singletons. The ten largest clones take up roughly 1.9% of the sample.

The germline V gene encodes CDR1 SGHTA and CDR2 FQGNSA. From V the trimming removes 4 bases and from J it removes 4 bases, while the gene matches leave 8 bases of the junction unaccounted for. There are 16 amino acids in the CDR3, from cysteine to phenylalanine inclusive. The sequence is cut down to CDR3 DNA, 48 bases in frame from base 1. Enrolling through a virtual design, the prospective study's participants ranged in age from roughly 18 to 95 years and lived across 20 to 30 United States geographic areas. In the prospective study, participants were assigned to cohorts based on the clinical history participants reported in a screening survey and a study questionnaire. For ImmuneRACE Cohort 3, a participant was defined as recovered based on two consecutive negative NP/OP PCR tests, clearance by a healthcare professional, or resolution of symptoms. In the prospective study, whole blood, serum and a nasopharyngeal or oropharyngeal swab were collected from each participant by mobile phlebotomists. Over a 2-month period, participants in the prospective study had the option of providing additional blood draws and questionnaires. Prospective study blood samples were shipped either frozen or at room temperature before DNA extraction.

Source material: PBMCs or T cells enriched from blood (not recorded which). The V gene is TRBV7-2 and the J gene is TRBJ2-3, with 10 middle bases fitting TRBD2. This receptor was taken from a woman between 35 and 50 years old who had recovered from COVID-19. The sequenced DNA: TGTGCCAGCAGCTACCGATTCCTAGCGGGAGCAGATACGCAGTATTTT. Translation gives CASSYRFLAGADTQYF.